A single sample gave rise to the 29 T cell receptor beta chains below, sequenced in a study of T cell clonotyping in hematopoietic cell transplantation. The table came from immunoSEQ multiplex PCR; TCRdb's copy has only in-frame clones and leaves some out. The data show over a thousand clones, more than 60% seen once. Source: peripheral blood mononuclear cells, taken 100 days after allogeneic stem cell transplant. The source is a female patient in her 30s who had an allogeneic stem cell transplant, so T cells may come from the graft donor. Some clones in this sample may be carry-over from other donors' samples.

CDR3 sequence (DNA): TGTGCCAGCAGTGTAATGAGCCTTAATTCACCCCTCCACTTT. It translates to CASSVMSLNSPLHF. The chain links TRBV2 to TRBJ1-6; D unresolved. Trimming removed 4 bases from V and 6 bases from J, with 10 bases in between. Germline V gives CDR1 SNHLY, CDR2 FYNNEI. CDR3 size: 14 residues.

The V call is TRBV10-2, the J call TRBJ1-6, with D uncertain. Germline V lookup: CDR1 WSHSY, CDR2 SAAADI. The V end lost 0 bases, the J end lost 7 bases, and 4 bases lay between the germline ends. The CDR3 length is 13 residues. The CDR3 DNA reads TGCGCCAGCAGTGAGTCGAGGAATTCACCCCTCCACTTT. Amino acid sequence: CASSESRNSPLHF.

This clone appeared a few times. This sequence joins TRBV11-1 and TRBJ1-1; 7 nucleotides align to TRBD1. This CDR3 has 14 residues. Germline V gene sequence: CDR1 SGHAT, CDR2 FQDESV (reference sequence). The junction had 6 bases not matched to a gene; V was cut back by 5 bases and J by 3 bases. The DNA of the CDR3 is TGTGCCAGCAGCGTAGAGACAGGGCACACTGAAGCTTTCTTT. Its protein is CASSVETGHTEAFF.

This clone is classed as large. The chain combines TRBV10-3 with TRBJ2-1; D gene ambiguous. The CDR3 sequence is 12 residues long. Looked up from germline, CDR1 is ENHRY and CDR2 is SYGVKD. The V and J ends lost 9 bases and 6 bases respectively, with 12 bases between them. CDR3 coding DNA: TGTGCCATTCAGAGTGACCTCAATGAGCAGTTCTTC. Residues: CAIQSDLNEQFF.

The sample holds a few counts of this clone. The chain recombines TRBV6-4 with TRBJ2-7; possibly TRBD2 for D (6 bases). V was clipped by 2 bases and J by 6 bases, with 8 bases between them. This CDR3 is 12 amino acids long. CDR1 and CDR2 from the germline V gene are MRHNA and SNTAGT. The CDR3 protein is CASSDRGAEQYF. CDR3 sequence (DNA): TGTGCCAGCAGTGACCGCGGGGCCGAGCAGTACTTC.

The rearrangement links TRBV5-6 to TRBJ2-5; TRBD1 matches at 10 bases. The CDR3 consists of 15 residues. V shed 3 bases, J shed 2 bases, and the junction held 4 bases outside the gene matches. Germline-derived CDR1 and CDR2 are SGHDT and YYEEEE. The CDR3 sequence is CASSWGDRGQETQYF. CDR3 bases: TGTGCCAGCAGCTGGGGGGACAGGGGACAAGAGACCCAGTACTTC.

This rearrangement joins TRBV5-6 to TRBJ1-2, with a possible D match to TRBD1 (5 bases). V lost 1 base and J lost 12, with 22 bases in between. The CDR3 covers 15 residues. The germline CDR1 and CDR2 sequences are SGHDT and YYEEEE. CDR3 nucleotides: TGTGCCAGCAGCTTGTGGGATTGGAGGGGCGGGTGGAACACCTTC. Residues: CASSLWDWRGGWNTF.

The DNA for the CDR3 is TGTGCCAGTAGACTGACAGGGTACAATCAGCCCCAGCATTTT. This codes for CASRLTGYNQPQHF. The rearrangement joins TRBV19 to TRBJ1-5, with 7 bases that match TRBD1. After removal of 6 bases from V and 3 bases from J, the junction contained 5 bases not matched to a gene. Germline lookup yields CDR1 LNHDA and CDR2 SQIVND (reference sequence). This CDR3 has 14 amino acids.

The chain couples TRBV10-3 to TRBJ1-3; 7 bases agree with TRBD1. The CDR3 is 13 residues long. Unmatched junction bases numbered 3, after V lost 6 bases and J lost 4 bases. Germline V lookup: CDR1 ENHRY, CDR2 SYGVKD. The CDR3 loop reads CAISLGQGNTIYF. The CDR3 DNA sequence: TGTGCCATCAGCCTGGGACAGGGAAACACCATATATTTT.

The chain uses TRBV27 and TRBJ2-5, with D unresolved. The CDR3 is 15 residues long. Trimming took off 2 bases at V and 2 bases at J, with 12 bases between the two ends. Looked up from germline, CDR1 is MNHEY and CDR2 is SMNVEV (reference sequence). In nucleotides, the CDR3 is TGTGCCAGCAGTTTAGAGGCTGGGGTGCAAGAGACCCAGTACTTC. This sequence encodes CASSLEAGVQETQYF.

The rearrangement links TRBV5-8 to TRBJ1-1; the match to TRBD1 covers 10 bases. J lost 6 bases, V lost 2 bases, and 4 bases had no gene match. The CDR3 is 14 residues long. Germline CDR1 SGHTS, CDR2 YDEGEE. The DNA for the CDR3 is TGTGCCAGCAGCTTAGGGACAGGGGTTTCTGAAGCTTTCTTT. This gives the protein CASSLGTGVSEAFF.

This chain uses TRBV18 with TRBJ1-6, with unresolved D. This CDR3 has 13 amino acids. Trimming took off 2 bases at V and 10 bases at J, with 9 bases between the two ends. Germline CDR1 is KGHSH and CDR2 is LQKENI. The CDR3 sequence: CASSPGRQSPLHF. CDR3 coding DNA: TGTGCCAGCTCACCAGGGCGGCAATCACCCCTCCACTTT.

The V gene is TRBV29-1, the J gene TRBJ1-1, with TRBD1 identical over 11 bases. J gave up 5 bases and V 6 bases, and 11 bases lay outside the gene matches. The CDR3 length is 15 residues. Germline V CDR1 and CDR2: SQVTM, ANQGSEA. The CDR3 here is CSVQPSWDRGTEAFF. The CDR3 nucleotides are TGCAGCGTCCAACCCTCCTGGGACAGGGGGACTGAAGCTTTCTTT.

The chain employs TRBV7-3 and TRBJ2-5, with 9 bases identical to TRBD2. CDR1 SGHTA and CDR2 FQGTGA come from the germline V gene. This CDR3 has 15 residues. V was pared by 4 bases and J by 2 bases, with 5 bases of the junction left unmatched. This CDR3 reads CASSSAGGRQETQYF. In DNA, the CDR3 is TGTGCCAGCAGCTCCGCGGGGGGGAGGCAAGAGACCCAGTACTTC.

The V and J genes are TRBV30 and TRBJ2-1; D is undetermined. Germline assignment: CDR1 GTSNPN and CDR2 SVGIG (reference sequence). There are 13 residues in the CDR3. V lost 0 bases and J lost 4, with 7 bases in between. Here the CDR3 reads CAWSVGRYNEQFF. The DNA for the CDR3 is TGTGCCTGGAGTGTCGGCAGGTACAATGAGCAGTTCTTC.

Comments on this clone: This sample includes further DNA sequences coding for the same CDR3. V gene TRBV6-5 combines with J gene TRBJ1-3; perhaps TRBD1 as D (6 bases). Germline V gives CDR1 MNHEY, CDR2 SVGAGI. This CDR3 is built from 14 residues. V lost 5 bases, J lost 4 bases, and 12 bases lay in between. The CDR3 region has the DNA TGTGCCAGCAGTCGTACAGGGAGCGGAAACACCATATATTTT. Translated: CASSRTGSGNTIYF.

The J gene is TRBJ1-2, the V gene TRBV5-6; D possibly corresponds to TRBD1 (5 bases). The CDR3 has 13 residues. V lost 6 bases to trimming and J lost 6 bases, with 15 bases between them. CDR1 SGHDT and CDR2 YYEEEE come from the germline V gene. This CDR3 reads CASTPAGGNGYTF. The CDR3 DNA reads TGTGCCAGCACCCCTGCTGGGGGGAATGGCTACACCTTC.

The chain joins TRBV7-9 to TRBJ2-5, with 9 positions matching TRBD1. The J segment lost 3 bases and the V segment lost 1 base, leaving 6 bases of the junction unmatched. CDR1 and CDR2 from the germline V gene are SEHNR and FQNEAQ (reference sequence). The CDR3 contains 16 residues. In DNA, the CDR3 is TGTGCCAGCAGCTTAGAGACAGGGGGGATGAAAGAGACCCAGTACTTC. It is translated as CASSLETGGMKETQYF.

J is TRBJ2-3 and V is TRBV4-3, with D hard to call. V was cut by 1 base and J by 0 bases, with 5 bases left in between. The CDR3 has 14 amino acids. CDR1 is LGHNA and CDR2 is YSLEER in the germline V gene. The CDR3 here is CASSQGSSTDTQYF. In nucleotides, the CDR3 is TGCGCCAGCAGCCAAGGGAGTAGCACAGATACGCAGTATTTT.

The chain is built from TRBV5-4 and TRBJ1-5, with D maybe TRBD1 (6 bases). The CDR3 sequence is 16 residues long. Germline CDR1 is SGHNT and CDR2 is YYREEE (reference sequence). Trimming took off 4 bases at V and 0 bases at J, with 14 bases between the two ends. CDR3 residues: CASSPNPGDSNQPQHF. The CDR3 bases are TGTGCCAGCAGCCCCAACCCAGGGGATAGCAATCAGCCCCAGCATTTT.

This chain connects TRBV4-1 to TRBJ2-7, with 9 bases matching TRBD1. Germline loops: CDR1 MGHRA, CDR2 YSYEKL. This CDR3 region has 15 residues. Losses at the gene ends were 1 base for V and 0 bases for J; bases not matched to a gene: 1. This CDR3 is CASSQGTGASYEQYF. CDR3 DNA sequence: TGCGCCAGCAGCCAAGGGACAGGGGCCTCCTACGAGCAGTACTTC.

J is TRBJ2-7 and V is TRBV7-6; D unresolved. CDR1 and CDR2 from the germline V gene are SGHVS and FNYEAQ. Trimming took 3 bases from V and 2 from J, leaving 8 bases between them. The CDR3 runs to 13 residues. The CDR3 DNA sequence: TGTGCCAGCAGCTTGGGCGGAACCTACGAGCAGTACTTC. This codes for CASSLGGTYEQYF.

The gene calls are TRBV11-1 and TRBJ2-2; D uncertain. CDR3 size: 13 residues. V was cut by 1 base and J by 3 bases, with 3 bases left in between. The V gene's germline CDR1 is SGHAT and CDR2 FQDESV (reference sequence). CDR3 sequence reads: CASSLVDTGELFF. The DNA of the CDR3 is TGTGCCAGCAGCTTAGTTGACACCGGGGAGCTGTTTTTT.

This chain joins TRBV10-2 and TRBJ1-5, with D perhaps TRBD1 (5 bases). CDR3 length equals 13 residues. Germline loops: CDR1 WSHSY, CDR2 SAAADI. V was cut by 9 bases and J by 3 bases, with 12 bases left in between. The CDR3 loop reads CASVGQYNQPQHF. The DNA for the CDR3 is TGCGCCAGTGTGGGGCAGTACAATCAGCCCCAGCATTTT.

The chain carries TRBV30 and TRBJ1-6, with D perhaps matching TRBD1 (6 bases). CDR1 is GTSNPN, CDR2 SVGIG, per germline (reference sequence). The CDR3 totals 15 residues. Trimming left V 2 bases short and J 7 bases short, with 15 bases between. The CDR3 sequence: CAWSPQGYGNSPLHF. Here the CDR3 DNA reads TGTGCCTGGAGTCCCCAGGGGTATGGGAATTCACCCCTCCACTTT.

This rearrangement joins TRBV6-6 to TRBJ2-7; 7 bases fit TRBD1. The CDR3 is 16 amino acids. V shed 2 bases and J 2 bases; nucleotides not matched to a gene: 9. Germline V gene data show CDR1 as MNHNY and CDR2 as SVGAGI (reference sequence). CDR3 amino acids: CASSYTFTGAPYEQYF. CDR3 DNA sequence: TGTGCCAGCAGTTACACCTTTACAGGGGCCCCCTACGAGCAGTACTTC.

The chain combines TRBV7-6 with TRBJ2-5; D tentatively reads TRBD1 or TRBD2 (6 bases each). CDR3 size: 17 residues. CDR1 and CDR2 (germline): SGHVS, FNYEAQ. V was trimmed by 1 base and J by 3 bases, leaving 18 bases between them. DNA for the CDR3: TGTGCCAGCAGCTTAGGAGGGGGGAGCGATTTAAAAGAGACCCAGTACTTC. The encoded protein is CASSLGGGSDLKETQYF.

This clone was observed a few times. The chain carries TRBV6-6 and TRBJ1-3; unclear D gene. V was pared by 5 bases and J by 4 bases, with 15 bases between. The CDR3 contains 15 residues. Germline CDR1 and CDR2: MNHNY and SVGAGI (reference sequence). CDR3 nucleotides: TGTGCCAGCAGTCACGGACCGGATCAGGGAAACACCATATATTTT. This translates into CASSHGPDQGNTIYF.

V and J are TRBV9 and TRBJ1-6; D is uncertain. V dropped 2 bases and J dropped 10 bases, with 19 bases sitting between them. This CDR3 spans 16 amino acids. Germline assignment: CDR1 SGDLS and CDR2 YYNGEE. The CDR3 nucleotides read TGTGCCAGCAGCGTCGCGAGTATAAAGGGCAGCTCACCCCTCCACTTT. It encodes CASSVASIKGSSPLHF.